Listed below are T cell receptor beta chains from one sample, sequenced in a study of neurological immune-mediated disorders. Each CDR3 protein gets one entry after TCRdb re-called the 5' RACE reads with MiXCR. The sample yields around 52,000 distinct CDR3 sequences, approximately 6.2% seen once. The sequenced sample was CD4+ T cells from blood. Receptors were obtained from a woman aged 18-30 years with multiple sclerosis. The CDR3 runs from the conserved cysteine through the conserved F or W. D genes are given only for firm matches. Not every row has a clone size; where given, it reads once, few, many or a size class.

V: TRBV5-6
J: TRBJ1-1
D: -
size: many
CDR3: CASSPGRYTEAFF
DNA: TGTGCCAGCAGCCCAGGGAGGTACACTGAAGCTTTCTTT

V: TRBV15
J: TRBJ2-2
D: -
size: many
CDR3: CATSIPQDPEELFF
DNA: TGTGCCACCAGCATTCCCCAGGATCCCGAGGAGCTGTTTTTT

V: TRBV6-4
J: TRBJ2-1
D: TRBD2
size: many
CDR3: CASSVRPGLAGGHNEQFF
DNA: TGTGCCAGCAGTGTACGCCCGGGACTAGCGGGGGGCCACAATGAGCAGTTCTTC

V: TRBV5-5
J: TRBJ1-1
D: TRBD1
size: many
CDR3: CATETGANTEAFF
DNA: TGTGCCACCGAAACAGGGGCGAACACTGAAGCTTTCTTT

V: TRBV5-1
J: TRBJ1-6
D: -
size: many
CDR3: CASSLAGRSPLHF
DNA: TGCGCCAGCAGCTTGGCTGGGAGGTCACCCCTCCACTTT

V: TRBV6-1
J: TRBJ2-1
D: -
size: many
CDR3: CASSFKGERLNEQFF
DNA: TGTGCCAGCAGTTTTAAAGGGGAAAGGTTAAATGAGCAGTTCTTC

V: TRBV4-3
J: TRBJ1-4
D: -
size: many
CDR3: CASSQIFRTTNEKLFF
DNA: TGCGCCAGCAGCCAAATTTTCCGGACGACAAATGAAAAACTGTTTTTT

V: TRBV28
J: TRBJ2-1
D: -
size: -
CDR3: CASAFMGGGYNEQFF
DNA: TGTGCCAGCGCCTTTATGGGGGGAGGCTACAATGAGCAGTTCTTC

V: TRBV5-1
J: TRBJ2-3
D: TRBD2
size: many
CDR3: CASSRTSGNTDTQYF
DNA: TGCGCCAGCAGCAGGACTAGCGGGAACACAGATACGCAGTATTTT

V: TRBV6-5
J: TRBJ2-1
D: TRBD1
size: many
CDR3: CASSLGTGLNLHNEQFF
DNA: TGTGCCAGCAGTCTCGGGACAGGGCTGAATCTACACAATGAGCAGTTCTTC

V: TRBV27
J: TRBJ1-2
D: -
size: many
CDR3: CASSPERVTAGYTF
DNA: TGTGCCAGCAGTCCAGAGAGGGTTACAGCTGGCTACACCTTC

V: TRBV4-2
J: TRBJ2-1
D: TRBD2
size: -
CDR3: CASSQNGLAGNEQFF
DNA: TGTGCCAGCAGCCAAAACGGCCTAGCGGGCAATGAGCAGTTCTTC

V: TRBV5-6
J: TRBJ2-7
D: -
size: many
CDR3: CASSSRIKATRAYEQYF
DNA: TGTGCCAGCAGCTCCCGAATCAAGGCCACGAGGGCCTACGAGCAGTACTTC

V: TRBV6-5
J: TRBJ2-1
D: -
size: few
CDR3: CASSYGIRVQQFF
DNA: TGTGCCAGCAGTTACGGGATCAGGGTTCAGCAGTTCTTC

V: TRBV29-1
J: TRBJ1-1
D: -
size: many
CDR3: CSAIKEPEAFF
DNA: TGCAGCGCCATAAAAGAACCTGAAGCTTTCTTT

V: TRBV27
J: TRBJ2-7
D: -
size: few
CDR3: CASSSGDSYEQYF
DNA: TGTGCCAGCAGTTCAGGGGATTCCTACGAGCAGTACTTC

V: TRBV5-1
J: TRBJ2-2
D: -
size: many
CDR3: CASSLDSANTGELFF
DNA: TGCGCCAGCAGCTTGGACAGCGCGAACACCGGGGAGCTGTTTTTT

V: TRBV10-1
J: TRBJ1-2
D: -
size: many
CDR3: CASSQGNYGYTF
DNA: TGCGCCAGCAGCCAGGGTAACTATGGCTACACCTTC

V: TRBV7-2
J: TRBJ2-5
D: TRBD1
size: medium-sized
CDR3: CASSSWGTGKETQYF
DNA: TGTGCCAGCAGCTCTTGGGGGACAGGGAAGGAGACCCAGTACTTC

V: TRBV6-4
J: TRBJ2-3
D: TRBD1
size: -
CDR3: CDSGDREADTQYF
DNA: TGTGACAGCGGGGACAGGGAGGCAGATACGCAGTATTTT

V: TRBV7-2
J: TRBJ1-1
D: -
size: many
CDR3: CASSFLNIDTEAFF
DNA: TGTGCCAGCAGCTTCCTGAATATCGACACTGAAGCTTTCTTT

V: TRBV20-1
J: TRBJ1-1
D: TRBD1
size: many
CDR3: CSARNRGGGAEAFF
DNA: TGCAGTGCTCGTAACAGGGGCGGTGGTGCTGAAGCTTTCTTT

V: TRBV6-5
J: TRBJ2-2
D: -
size: many
CDR3: CASSISLAGTGELFF
DNA: TGTGCCAGCTCTATAAGCTTAGCTGGCACCGGGGAGCTGTTTTTT

V: TRBV5-1
J: TRBJ1-5
D: TRBD1
size: many
CDR3: CASAQGDGGNQPQHF
DNA: TGCGCCAGCGCCCAGGGGGACGGCGGCAATCAGCCCCAGCATTTT

V: TRBV28
J: TRBJ2-5
D: -
size: many
CDR3: CASSFFLPRASPQETQYF
DNA: TGTGCCAGCAGTTTCTTTTTGCCCAGAGCGTCTCCTCAAGAGACCCAGTACTTC

V: TRBV20-1
J: TRBJ1-6
D: -
size: many
CDR3: CSARGDTNNSPLHF
DNA: TGCAGTGCTAGGGGTGACACCAATAATTCACCCCTCCACTTT

V: TRBV9
J: TRBJ2-7
D: -
size: -
CDR3: CASSVEGRDREQYF
DNA: TGTGCCAGCAGCGTAGAGGGCAGGGATCGCGAGCAGTACTTC

V: TRBV20-1
J: TRBJ2-1
D: TRBD2
size: many
CDR3: CSAKNWDSGRASEQFF
DNA: TGCAGTGCTAAAAATTGGGATAGCGGGAGGGCCTCTGAGCAGTTCTTC

V: TRBV28
J: TRBJ2-5
D: TRBD2
size: many
CDR3: CASSRYALAGKETQYF
DNA: TGTGCCAGCAGCCGATACGCACTAGCGGGGAAAGAGACCCAGTACTTC

V: TRBV5-1
J: TRBJ2-1
D: TRBD1
size: many
CDR3: CASSLTGGAFNEQFF
DNA: TGCGCCAGCAGCTTAACAGGGGGCGCGTTCAATGAGCAGTTCTTC

V: TRBV5-1
J: TRBJ2-1
D: -
size: many
CDR3: CASSGGDSYNEQFF
DNA: TGCGCCAGCAGCGGCGGGGACTCCTACAATGAGCAGTTCTTC

V: TRBV3-1
J: TRBJ2-5
D: TRBD2
size: many
CDR3: CASSPSREGETQYF
DNA: TGTGCCAGCAGCCCCAGCAGGGAGGGAGAGACCCAGTACTTC

V: TRBV5-1
J: TRBJ2-1
D: TRBD1
size: many
CDR3: CASSPTGQNYNEQFF
DNA: TGCGCCAGCAGCCCAACGGGACAGAACTACAATGAGCAGTTCTTC

V: TRBV10-3
J: TRBJ2-3
D: TRBD2
size: -
CDR3: CAISDKKREGWTQYF
DNA: TGTGCCATCAGTGATAAAAAGCGGGAGGGTTGGACGCAGTATTTT

V: TRBV12-3/TRBV12-4
J: TRBJ1-4
D: -
size: many
CDR3: CASSPFPANEKLFF
DNA: TGTGCCAGCAGTCCCTTTCCCGCCAATGAAAAACTGTTTTTT

V: TRBV3-1
J: TRBJ1-4
D: -
size: -
CDR3: CASTTTGATNEKLFF
DNA: TGTGCCAGCACCACGACAGGCGCAACTAATGAAAAACTGTTTTTT

V: TRBV10-3
J: TRBJ1-1
D: -
size: many
CDR3: CAIQGNTEAFF
DNA: TGTGCCATCCAGGGGAACACTGAAGCTTTCTTT

V: TRBV11-2
J: TRBJ2-5
D: TRBD1
size: many
CDR3: CASSRNRDRVKETQYF
DNA: TGTGCCAGCAGCCGTAACCGGGACAGGGTCAAAGAGACCCAGTACTTC

V: TRBV7-8
J: TRBJ2-3
D: TRBD2
size: many
CDR3: CASSPPRTSGLPSTDTQYF
DNA: TGTGCCAGCAGCCCTCCCAGGACTAGCGGGCTGCCTAGCACAGATACGCAGTATTTT

V: TRBV5-1
J: TRBJ1-1
D: TRBD1
size: many
CDR3: CASSLVGGADTEAFF
DNA: TGCGCCAGCAGCTTGGTAGGGGGCGCGGACACTGAAGCTTTCTTT

V: TRBV20-1
J: TRBJ2-7
D: -
size: many
CDR3: CSARLAYEQYF
DNA: TGCAGTGCTAGACTAGCCTACGAGCAGTACTTC

V: TRBV5-1
J: TRBJ2-7
D: TRBD1
size: many
CDR3: CASSLWDRGDEQYF
DNA: TGCGCCAGCAGCTTATGGGACAGGGGAGACGAGCAGTACTTC

V: TRBV20-1
J: TRBJ2-3
D: TRBD2
size: many
CDR3: CSASNPAGGRTDTQYF
DNA: TGCAGTGCTAGTAACCCAGCGGGGGGGCGCACAGATACGCAGTATTTT

V: TRBV7-2
J: TRBJ2-1
D: TRBD2
size: many
CDR3: CASSPRSSGGGQFF
DNA: TGTGCCAGCAGCCCTCGAAGTAGCGGGGGGGGGCAGTTCTTC

V: TRBV4-3
J: TRBJ2-1
D: TRBD1
size: few
CDR3: CASSQYRGPYNEQFF
DNA: TGCGCCAGCAGCCAGTACAGGGGGCCCTACAATGAGCAGTTCTTC

V: TRBV5-1
J: TRBJ2-1
D: TRBD2
size: many
CDR3: CASSRTASGGAGRLNEQFF
DNA: TGCGCCAGCAGCCGCACCGCTAGCGGGGGGGCCGGAAGATTAAATGAGCAGTTCTTC

V: TRBV6-6
J: TRBJ2-1
D: TRBD2
size: many
CDR3: CASSYGTSGSINEQFF
DNA: TGTGCCAGCAGTTACGGGACTAGCGGGAGTATCAATGAGCAGTTCTTC

V: TRBV7-6
J: TRBJ2-5
D: -
size: many
CDR3: CASSLGVSNQETQYF
DNA: TGTGCCAGCAGCTTAGGCGTAAGCAACCAAGAGACCCAGTACTTC

V: TRBV12-3/TRBV12-4
J: TRBJ1-1
D: -
size: -
CDR3: CASSDGGIGTEAFF
DNA: TGTGCCAGCAGTGACGGGGGCATAGGCACTGAAGCTTTCTTT

V: TRBV12-3/TRBV12-4
J: TRBJ1-5
D: TRBD1
size: many
CDR3: CASSLRIGQGGQPQHF
DNA: TGTGCCAGCAGCCTACGTATCGGACAGGGGGGTCAGCCCCAGCATTTT

V: TRBV28
J: TRBJ1-5
D: -
size: many
CDR3: CASSLYNSNQPQHF
DNA: TGTGCCAGCAGTTTATACAATAGCAATCAGCCCCAGCATTTT

V: TRBV20-1
J: TRBJ2-1
D: TRBD2
size: many
CDR3: CSARPYSGRAFRYNEQFF
DNA: TGCAGTGCTAGACCCTATAGCGGGAGGGCTTTTCGGTACAATGAGCAGTTCTTC

V: TRBV7-9
J: TRBJ2-3
D: -
size: many
CDR3: CASSLGSGRPDTQYF
DNA: TGTGCCAGCAGCTTAGGGTCAGGGAGGCCAGATACGCAGTATTTT

V: TRBV6-5
J: TRBJ1-2
D: TRBD1
size: many
CDR3: CASRTGTGIGSGYTF
DNA: TGTGCCAGCAGAACCGGGACAGGAATCGGGAGTGGCTACACCTTC

V: TRBV6-1
J: TRBJ1-2
D: -
size: many
CDR3: CASSEREYNYGYTF
DNA: TGTGCCAGCAGTGAACGGGAGTATAACTATGGCTACACCTTC

V: TRBV27
J: TRBJ2-3
D: TRBD1
size: many
CDR3: CASTDRDRATDTQYF
DNA: TGTGCCAGCACCGACCGGGACAGGGCAACAGATACGCAGTATTTT

V: TRBV2
J: TRBJ2-3
D: -
size: many
CDR3: CASGASAPDTQYF
DNA: TGTGCCAGCGGGGCCTCAGCTCCGGATACGCAGTATTTT